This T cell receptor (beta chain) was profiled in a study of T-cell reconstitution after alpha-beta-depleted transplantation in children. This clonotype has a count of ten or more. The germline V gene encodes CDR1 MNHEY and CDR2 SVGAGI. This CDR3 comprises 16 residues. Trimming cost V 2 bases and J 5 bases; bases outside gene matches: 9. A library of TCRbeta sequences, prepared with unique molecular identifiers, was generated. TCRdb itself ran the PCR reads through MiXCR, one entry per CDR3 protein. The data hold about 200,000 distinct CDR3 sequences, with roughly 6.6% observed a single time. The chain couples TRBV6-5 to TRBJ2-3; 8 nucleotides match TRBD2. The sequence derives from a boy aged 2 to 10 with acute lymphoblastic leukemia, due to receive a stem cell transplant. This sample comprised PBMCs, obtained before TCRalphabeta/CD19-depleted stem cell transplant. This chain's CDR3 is CASSYAGGLSQDTQYF. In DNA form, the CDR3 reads TGTGCCAGCAGTTACGCGGGGGGCCTGAGTCAAGATACGCAGTATTTT.